The 2 T cell receptor beta chains below all came from one sample that was sequenced in a study of cytomegalovirus exposure and HLA in healthy donors. Clones were read by immunoSEQ multiplex PCR, and TCRdb kept only the in-frame ones, dropping some. Among around 160,000 clones listed, roughly nine tenths were seen once. Sequenced material: PBMCs. The receptors stem from a woman aged 18 to 35 in good health and CMV-seropositive.

V gene TRBV7-9 combines with J gene TRBJ1-1, with 7 bases aligning to TRBD1. Unmatched junction bases numbered 13, after V lost 5 bases and J lost 4 bases. Germline V lookup: CDR1 SEHNR, CDR2 FQNEAQ (reference sequence). This CDR3 contains 16 residues. The CDR3 coding sequence is TGTGCCAGCAGCCCTGGGGGTGCACAGGGGACCACTGAAGCTTTCTTT. Residues: CASSPGGAQGTTEAFF.

The rearrangement links TRBV5-1 to TRBJ2-7; a possible D gene is TRBD1 (6 bases). The CDR3 loop spans 14 amino acids. Germline CDR1 SGHRS, CDR2 YFSETQ. The V gene lost 4 bases and the J gene lost 3 bases, with 14 bases spanning the gap. CDR3 in DNA: TGCGCCAGCAGCGTGGGACAAACCTACTACGAGCAGTACTTC. Translated, it gives CASSVGQTYYEQYF.